The 26 T cell receptor beta chains reported below all come from one sample, sequenced in a study of blood T cell repertoires in COVID-19. The table came from immunoSEQ multiplex PCR; TCRdb's copy has only in-frame clones and leaves some out. The sample includes roughly 230,000 clones, around 90% of them seen just once. What was sequenced was peripheral blood. These receptors all stem from a human donor in a cohort sampled during active COVID-19.

This clone was found once. The chain employs TRBV4-1 and TRBJ2-2, with 7 bases fitting TRBD2. The CDR3 spans 16 residues. V was clipped by 10 bases and J by 5 bases; unmatched bases: 16. Germline V CDR1 and CDR2: MGHRA, YSYEKL. This CDR3 is CATSIAGGGETGELFF. The CDR3 nucleotides are TGCGCCACCTCGATCGCGGGTGGGGGGGAAACCGGGGAGCTGTTTTTT.

The rearrangement uses TRBV7-9 and TRBJ2-7; a weak D match, TRBD2 (6 bases). Germline V gene data show CDR1 as SEHNR and CDR2 as FQNEAQ (reference sequence). Trimming cost V 10 bases and J 2 bases, with 18 bases left between them. The CDR3 covers 14 residues. CDR3 coding DNA: TGTGCCACCGGTTTTGGGGGGTTGACCTACGAGCAGTACTTC. Its translation is CATGFGGLTYEQYF.

This chain connects TRBV5-6 to TRBJ1-6; TRBD1 aligns across 7 bases. The CDR3 loop spans 17 amino acids. From germline, CDR1 is SGHDT and CDR2 YYEEEE. V gave up 4 bases and J gave up 7 bases; unmatched junction bases: 14. CDR3 sequence: CASSALHLRGENSPLHF. CDR3 DNA: TGTGCCAGCAGCGCATTACATCTCAGGGGGGAGAATTCACCCCTCCACTTT.

This chain uses TRBV2 with TRBJ2-5; 7 bases agree with TRBD2. Germline-derived CDR1 and CDR2 are SNHLY and FYNNEI. Losses at the gene ends were 5 bases for V and 2 bases for J; bases not matched to a gene: 8. CDR3 length: 15 residues. CDR3 nucleotides: TGTGCCAGCAGTTACGAGCGGGGAAGTCAAGAGACCCAGTACTTC. Its protein product is CASSYERGSQETQYF. The full variable domain, completed using reference TRBV2 and TRBJ2-5, is EPEVTQTPSHQVTQMGQEVILRCVPISNHLYFYWYRQILGQKVEFLVSFYNNEISEKSEIFDDQFSVERPDGSNFTLKIRSTKLEDSAMYFCASSYERGSQETQYFGPGTRLLVL.

This clone was found once. The chain couples TRBV9 to TRBJ1-6; TRBD1 aligns across 7 bases. This CDR3 is built from 15 residues. With V trimmed by 4 bases and J by 6 bases, 7 bases remained unmatched. CDR1 and CDR2 (germline): SGDLS, YYNGEE. The CDR3 DNA follows: TGTGCCAGCAGCTTCGCCGGGACAGCTAATTCACCCCTCCACTTT. Protein product: CASSFAGTANSPLHF.

The chain recombines TRBV7-9 with TRBJ2-7, with TRBD1 matching over 7 bases. Germline CDR1 reads SEHNR; CDR2 reads FQNEAQ (reference sequence). The CDR3 is made up of 15 amino acids. J was trimmed by 4 bases and V by 4 bases; bases with no gene match: 10. CDR3 DNA: TGTGCCAGCAGCTCCGCCAGGGACAGTCATTACGAGCAGTACTTC. Translation: CASSSARDSHYEQYF. Complete variable domain (other parts from reference TRBV7-9 and TRBJ2-7): DTGVSQNPRHKITKRGQNVTFRCDPISEHNRLYWYRQTLGQGPEFLTYFQNEAQLEKSRLLSDRFSAERPKGSFSTLEIQRTEQGDSAMYLCASSSARDSHYEQYFGPGTRLTVT.

This clone has a handful of counts. The genes are TRBV7-9 and TRBJ2-7; no firm D call. Trimming cost V 4 bases and J 2 bases, with 9 bases left between them. Germline lookup yields CDR1 SEHNR and CDR2 FQNEAQ (reference sequence). The CDR3 has 13 amino acids. The CDR3 loop is CASSSSGTYEQYF. CDR3 in DNA: TGTGCCAGCAGCTCGTCGGGTACCTACGAGCAGTACTTC.

This chain connects TRBV7-2 to TRBJ1-2; TRBD1 matches at 8 bases. V shed 3 bases, J shed 8 bases, and the junction held 11 bases outside the gene matches. Germline loops: CDR1 SGHTA, CDR2 FQGNSA. There are 15 residues in the CDR3. CDR3 in amino acids: CASSFWQGAAGGYTF. In DNA form, the CDR3 reads TGTGCCAGCAGCTTCTGGCAGGGGGCTGCAGGGGGCTACACCTTC.

The genes are TRBV29-1 and TRBJ2-4; D unclear. CDR1 and CDR2 from the germline V gene are SQVTM and ANQGSEA. The CDR3 is made up of 14 amino acids. Trimming pared 1 base from V and 2 bases from J, leaving 9 bases between. The CDR3 nucleotides read TGCAGCGTTGAAGGATATGGCTCCAAAAACATTCAGTACTTC. Its translation: CSVEGYGSKNIQYF.

The chain couples TRBV14 to TRBJ1-1; the match to TRBD1 covers 12 bases. CDR1 SGHDN and CDR2 FVKESK come from the germline V gene. J was trimmed by 2 bases and V by 4 bases; bases with no gene match: 5. The CDR3 totals 16 residues. CDR3 DNA sequence: TGTGCCAGCAGCCCCTGGGGACAGGGGGCCAACACTGAAGCTTTCTTT. Translation gives CASSPWGQGANTEAFF.

This chain joins TRBV6-5 and TRBJ1-4; D call uncertain. CDR3 length equals 12 residues. The germline V gene has CDR1 MNHEY and CDR2 SVGAGI. With 5 bases removed from V and 8 bases from J, the gap between germline ends came to 9 bases. CDR3 loop: CASSRLREKLFF. The DNA for the CDR3 is TGTGCCAGCAGTCGGTTGAGGGAAAAACTGTTTTTT.

The rearrangement uses TRBV7-9 and TRBJ1-2, with 7 nucleotides matching TRBD1. The germline CDR1 and CDR2 sequences are SEHNR and FQNEAQ (reference sequence). Unmatched junction bases numbered 17, after V lost 3 bases and J lost 1 base. The CDR3 is 19 amino acids. The CDR3: CASSFLFGGGTEINYGYTF. The CDR3 nucleotides are TGTGCCAGCAGCTTTTTGTTTGGGGGTGGGACAGAGATTAACTATGGCTACACCTTC.

This chain connects TRBV7-2 to TRBJ1-3, with TRBD1 matching 8 bases. Trimming took 1 base from V and 2 from J; bases not matched to a gene: 7. The CDR3 is 17 residues long. Germline CDR1 is SGHTA and CDR2 is FQGNSA. CDR3 DNA: TGTGCCAGCAGCTTAGGGGGACAGGCACCACCTGGAAACACCATATATTTT. It specifies CASSLGGQAPPGNTIYF.

The J gene is TRBJ1-2, the V gene TRBV28; the match to TRBD1 covers 11 bases. Per germline, CDR1 MDHEN and CDR2 SYDVKM. J was trimmed by 4 bases and V by 3 bases; bases with no gene match: 4. This CDR3 comprises 15 residues. As DNA, the CDR3 is TGTGCCAGCAGTTTGGGGACAGGGGGGTTCTATGGCTACACCTTC. This gives the protein CASSLGTGGFYGYTF.

The V call is TRBV11-2, the J call TRBJ2-7; 7 bases map to TRBD1. The CDR3 sequence is 16 residues long. With V trimmed by 5 bases and J by 1 base, 11 bases remained unmatched. Germline assignment: CDR1 SGHAT and CDR2 FQNNGV. CDR3 protein: CASSQSFGTESYEQYF. Written as DNA, the CDR3 is TGTGCCAGCAGCCAATCTTTCGGGACAGAGTCCTACGAGCAGTACTTC.

The J gene is TRBJ1-2, the V gene TRBV4-3; 9 bases align to TRBD1. CDR1 is LGHNA, CDR2 YSLEER, per germline. V dropped 0 bases and J dropped 2; count of bases not matched to a gene: 4. There are 16 residues in the CDR3. In DNA, the CDR3 is TGCGCCAGCAGCCAAGATATGGGACAGGGAAACTATGGCTACACCTTC. It is translated as CASSQDMGQGNYGYTF.

The chain recombines TRBV6-6 with TRBJ1-1; 10 nucleotides align to TRBD1. V gave up 6 bases and J gave up 2 bases; unmatched junction bases: 3. CDR3 length equals 14 residues. Per germline, CDR1 MNHNY and CDR2 SVGAGI (reference sequence). CDR3 in DNA: TGTGCCAGCAGGGGGACAGGGGTTAACACTGAAGCTTTCTTT. This codes for CASRGTGVNTEAFF.

The chain links TRBV7-2 to TRBJ1-1; possible D gene TRBD1, 6 bases. The length of the CDR3 is 15 residues. The V and J ends lost 5 bases and 4 bases respectively, with 17 bases between them. CDR1 and CDR2 from the germline V gene are SGHTA and FQGNSA. DNA of the CDR3: TGTGCCAGCAGCCCACAAACAGGGACGGGCACTGAAGCTTTCTTT. Translating gives CASSPQTGTGTEAFF.

This chain uses TRBV2 with TRBJ1-1; D remains ambiguous. The CDR3 loop spans 13 amino acids. CDR1 and CDR2 (germline): SNHLY, FYNNEI. V lost 5 bases and J lost 9, with 16 bases in between. DNA of the CDR3: TGTGCCAGCAGTTCGTACTTGGGGAGTAAAGCTTTCTTT. It translates to CASSSYLGSKAFF.

The CDR3, as DNA: TGTGCCAGCAGCTACGGACTAGCGGGGGTATCATACAATGAGCAGTTCTTC. As protein: CASSYGLAGVSYNEQFF. This chain connects TRBV7-2 to TRBJ2-1, with TRBD2 identical over 13 bases. Germline CDR1 reads SGHTA; CDR2 reads FQGNSA. The junction had 7 bases not matched to a gene; V was cut back by 4 bases and J by 4 bases. The CDR3 totals 17 residues. The full variable domain, in which reference TRBV7-2 and TRBJ2-1 provide the parts outside the CDR3, is GAGVSQSPSNKVTEKGKDVELRCDPISGHTALYWYRQSLGQGLEFLIYFQGNSAPDKSGLPSDRFSAERTGGSVSTLTIQRTQQEDSAVYLCASSYGLAGVSYNEQFFGPGTRLTVL.

The gene calls are TRBV9 and TRBJ2-3; 9 positions agree with TRBD2. The V gene's germline CDR1 is SGDLS and CDR2 YYNGEE. This CDR3 spans 16 amino acids. The junction had 4 bases not matched to a gene; V was cut back by 0 bases and J by 2 bases. The CDR3 is CASSVGAGGYTDTQYF. CDR3 in DNA: TGTGCCAGCAGCGTAGGAGCGGGGGGATACACAGATACGCAGTATTTT.

This rearrangement joins TRBV5-8 to TRBJ1-4; D unresolved. V was cut by 3 bases and J by 5 bases, with 11 bases left in between. This CDR3 comprises 14 residues. CDR1 is SGHTS, CDR2 YDEGEE, per germline. This CDR3 is CASSSRLMNEKLFF. The CDR3 DNA sequence: TGTGCCAGCAGCTCCAGACTGATGAATGAAAAACTGTTTTTT.

This clone has more than one count but fewer than ten. V usage is TRBV30 and J usage is TRBJ1-2; the D is unclear. CDR1 is GTSNPN, CDR2 SVGIG, per germline (reference sequence). With 0 bases removed from V and 4 bases from J, the gap between germline ends came to 15 bases. The CDR3 covers 15 residues. CDR3 sequence reads: CAWSVLNSWIYGYTF. The DNA of the CDR3 is TGTGCCTGGAGTGTACTTAACAGTTGGATCTATGGCTACACCTTC.

This chain uses TRBV20-1 with TRBJ1-5; 9 bases are shared with TRBD1. V shed 3 bases and J 6 bases; nucleotides not matched to a gene: 9. The CDR3 runs 15 residues. Germline CDR1 DFQATT, CDR2 SNEGSKA (reference sequence). The CDR3 loop reads CSASRTGELGQPQHF. CDR3 DNA sequence: TGCAGTGCTAGTCGGACAGGGGAGTTGGGTCAGCCCCAGCATTTT.

The chain links TRBV5-4 to TRBJ1-2; TRBD1 agrees at 8 bases. Trimming took 2 bases from V and 8 from J; bases not matched to a gene: 17. Germline V gives CDR1 SGHNT, CDR2 YYREEE (reference sequence). CDR3 length: 17 residues. The CDR3 DNA reads TGTGCCAGCAGCTTTGGTTTGAGACAGGGGTGGGCGCGCGGCTACACCTTC. Translation: CASSFGLRQGWARGYTF. The entire variable domain, with the rest obtained from reference TRBV5-4 and TRBJ1-2, is as follows: ETGVTQSPTHLIKTRGQQVTLRCSSQSGHNTVSWYQQALGQGPQFIFQYYREEENGRGNFPPRFSGLQFPNYSSELNVNALELDDSALYLCASSFGLRQGWARGYTFGSGTRLTVV.

This chain uses TRBV6-5 with TRBJ1-1, with a weak D call TRBD1 (5 bases). Germline V gives CDR1 MNHEY, CDR2 SVGAGI. With 8 bases removed from V and 8 bases from J, the gap between germline ends came to 21 bases. This CDR3 spans 14 amino acids. The CDR3 nucleotides are TGTGCCAGCGGCAATTATGGGGCAGTTGGAGAAGCTTTCTTT. Encoded protein: CASGNYGAVGEAFF.